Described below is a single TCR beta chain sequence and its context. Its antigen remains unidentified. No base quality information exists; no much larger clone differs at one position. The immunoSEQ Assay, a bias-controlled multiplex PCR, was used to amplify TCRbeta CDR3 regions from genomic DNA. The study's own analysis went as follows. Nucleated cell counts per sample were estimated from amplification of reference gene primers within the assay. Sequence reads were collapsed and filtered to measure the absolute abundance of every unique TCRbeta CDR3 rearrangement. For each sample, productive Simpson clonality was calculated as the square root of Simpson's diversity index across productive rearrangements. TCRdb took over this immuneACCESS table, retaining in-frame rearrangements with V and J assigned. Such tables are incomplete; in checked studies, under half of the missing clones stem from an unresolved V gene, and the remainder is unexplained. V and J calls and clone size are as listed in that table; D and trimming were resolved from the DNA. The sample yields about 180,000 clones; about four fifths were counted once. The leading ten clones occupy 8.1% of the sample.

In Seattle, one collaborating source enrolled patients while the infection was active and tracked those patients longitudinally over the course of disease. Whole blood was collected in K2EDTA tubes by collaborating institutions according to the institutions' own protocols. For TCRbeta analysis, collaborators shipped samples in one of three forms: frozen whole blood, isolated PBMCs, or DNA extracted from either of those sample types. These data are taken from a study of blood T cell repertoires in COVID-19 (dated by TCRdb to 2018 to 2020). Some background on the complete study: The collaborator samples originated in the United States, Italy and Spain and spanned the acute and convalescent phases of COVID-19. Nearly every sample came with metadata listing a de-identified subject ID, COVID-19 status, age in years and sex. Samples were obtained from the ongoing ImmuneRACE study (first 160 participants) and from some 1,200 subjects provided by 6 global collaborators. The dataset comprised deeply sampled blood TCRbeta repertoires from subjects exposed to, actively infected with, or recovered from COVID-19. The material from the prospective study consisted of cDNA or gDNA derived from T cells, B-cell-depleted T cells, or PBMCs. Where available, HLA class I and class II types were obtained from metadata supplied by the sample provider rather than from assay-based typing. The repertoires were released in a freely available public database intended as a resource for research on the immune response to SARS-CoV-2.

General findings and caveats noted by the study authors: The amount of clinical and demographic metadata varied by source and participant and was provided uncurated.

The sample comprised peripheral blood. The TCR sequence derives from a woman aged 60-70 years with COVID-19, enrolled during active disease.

Here is the DNA: TGTGCCAGCAGCCGCACAGGGGGCGGTTCACCCCTCCACTTT. Its amino acids are CASSRTGGGSPLHF. The chain is encoded by TRBV5-8 joined to TRBJ1-6, with 9 bases aligning to TRBD1. From the cysteine up to the phenylalanine, the CDR3 has a length of 14 residues. Only the CDR3 DNA is retained, 42 bases long and in frame from the first base. V loses 4 bases at its end and J loses 9 bases; junction bases beyond the gene matches: 5. Taken from the germline V gene, the CDR1 and CDR2 loops are SGHTS and YDEGEE.